Sequencing of this TCR beta chain was carried out in a study of blood T cell repertoires in COVID-19. Assay used: immunoSEQ multiplex PCR; TCRdb lists only in-frame clones, some missing. The table has roughly 180,000 clones, over 75% seen once. This CDR3 contains 16 residues. Germline lookup yields CDR1 LNHDA and CDR2 SQIVND (reference sequence). Trimming cost V 2 bases and J 8 bases, with 19 bases left between them. The TCR comes from a middle-aged woman with acute COVID-19. Sequencing used PBMCs or T cells enriched from blood (not recorded which). V and J are TRBV19 and TRBJ2-1; D is perhaps TRBD2 (5 bases). The CDR3 protein is CASSIMSGRRWDEQFF. The CDR3 DNA sequence: TGTGCCAGTAGTATAATGAGTGGGAGACGTTGGGATGAGCAGTTCTTC.